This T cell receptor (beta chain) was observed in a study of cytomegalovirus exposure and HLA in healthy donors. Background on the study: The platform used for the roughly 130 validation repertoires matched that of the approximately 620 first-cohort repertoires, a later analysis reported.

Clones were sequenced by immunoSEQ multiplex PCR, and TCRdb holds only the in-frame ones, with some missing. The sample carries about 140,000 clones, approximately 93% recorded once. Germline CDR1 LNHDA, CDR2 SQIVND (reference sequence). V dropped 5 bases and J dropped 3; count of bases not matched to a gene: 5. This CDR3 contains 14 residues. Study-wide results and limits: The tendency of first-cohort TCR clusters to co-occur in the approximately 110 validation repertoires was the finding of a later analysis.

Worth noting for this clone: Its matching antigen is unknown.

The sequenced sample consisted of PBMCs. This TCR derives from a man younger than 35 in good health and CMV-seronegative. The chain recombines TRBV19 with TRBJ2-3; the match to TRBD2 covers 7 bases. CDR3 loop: CASSWTSSTDTQYF. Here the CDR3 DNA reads TGTGCCAGTAGTTGGACTAGTTCAACAGATACGCAGTATTTT.